The 6 T cell receptor beta chains below all came from one sample that was sequenced in a study of long-term antiretroviral therapy in people with HIV. The libraries were made with immunoSEQ v3.0 at survey level. Assay: immunoSEQ multiplex PCR; the TCRdb copy retains only in-frame clones and omits some. The sample lists around 8,600 clones; around three quarters were seen once. The specimen was unsorted PBMCs, collected 0.6 years before starting antiretroviral therapy. Every receptor here comes from a man in his forties or fifties with HIV.

The chain uses TRBV2 and TRBJ2-4; weak D call: TRBD2 (6 bases). The CDR3 spans 13 residues. Germline-derived CDR1 and CDR2 are SNHLY and FYNNEI. V dropped 7 bases and J dropped 0 bases, with 7 bases sitting between them. The CDR3 is CASTGLAKNIQYF. In DNA, the CDR3 is TGTGCCAGCACGGGACTAGCCAAAAACATTCAGTACTTC.

The chain joins TRBV30 to TRBJ1-1, with unresolved D. CDR3 length: 14 amino acids. The germline V and J ends were trimmed by 0 bases and 3 bases, with 11 bases remaining between them. Per germline, CDR1 GTSNPN and CDR2 SVGIG (reference sequence). The CDR3 sequence: CAWSVLGADTEAFF. The CDR3 nucleotides read TGTGCCTGGAGTGTCCTTGGAGCAGACACTGAAGCTTTCTTT.

V gene TRBV5-1 combines with J gene TRBJ2-5; TRBD2 is a possible D gene (6 bases). The germline V gene encodes CDR1 SGHRS and CDR2 YFSETQ. This CDR3 region has 15 residues. Trimming cost V 6 bases and J 0 bases, with 15 bases left between them. This CDR3 reads CASTIGGRNQETQYF. The CDR3 DNA is TGCGCCAGCACGATTGGGGGGAGAAACCAAGAGACCCAGTACTTC. The full variable domain, with the rest looked up from reference TRBV5-1 and TRBJ2-5, is KAGVTQTPRYLIKTRGQQVTLSCSPISGHRSVSWYQQTPGQGLQFLFEYFSETQRNKGNFPGRFSGRQFSNSRSEMNVSTLELGDSALYLCASTIGGRNQETQYFGPGTRLLVL.

The V gene is TRBV27, the J gene TRBJ2-7, with 8 bases identical to TRBD2. Germline CDR1 is MNHEY and CDR2 is SMNVEV (reference sequence). The length of the CDR3 is 16 residues. V shed 5 bases and J 2 bases; nucleotides not matched to a gene: 11. The CDR3 DNA reads TGTGCCAGCAGTCTCTCCCTCGGGACTAGGACCTACGAGCAGTACTTC. It codes for CASSLSLGTRTYEQYF.

The CDR3: CASSYGQPPEAFF. In nucleotides, the CDR3 is TGCGCCAGCAGCTACGGACAGCCACCTGAAGCTTTCTTT. This chain connects TRBV5-1 to TRBJ1-1; D is possibly TRBD1 (6 bases). CDR3 length equals 13 residues. Germline V gene sequence: CDR1 SGHRS, CDR2 YFSETQ. V was clipped by 3 bases and J by 6 bases, with 12 bases between them.

This clone was picked up a small number of times. The chain recombines TRBV19 with TRBJ2-7; D not resolved. CDR1 and CDR2 (germline): LNHDA, SQIVND (reference sequence). The CDR3 consists of 15 residues. Trimming took 3 bases from V and 2 from J, leaving 14 bases between them. CDR3 amino acids: CASSITVGSAYEQYF. CDR3 bases: TGTGCCAGTAGTATCACCGTAGGGTCAGCCTACGAGCAGTACTTC.